One and the same sample provided the 7 T cell receptor beta chains below, sequenced in a study of T-cell memory formation after mild COVID-19. TCRdb re-called the 5' RACE reads with MiXCR, one entry per CDR3 protein. Of around 340,000 distinct CDR3 sequences listed, roughly an eighth are singletons. The material sequenced was PBMCs or a T cell subset sorted from them (not recorded which). The receptors shown here come from a man younger than 30 who had mild COVID-19 (a few samples of this study predate the infection). Cell type and time point are not known.

This clonotype was found a few times. V usage is TRBV5-1 and J usage is TRBJ1-3; tentative D call: TRBD1 (5 bases). The CDR3 is made up of 16 amino acids. V was shortened by 0 bases and J by 1 base, with 11 bases between the two germline ends. The V gene's germline CDR1 is SGHRS and CDR2 YFSETQ. CDR3 bases: TGCGCCAGCAGCTTGGTGGGGGGAACGTCTGGAAACACCATATATTTT. It encodes CASSLVGGTSGNTIYF. Filled out from reference TRBV5-1 and TRBJ1-3, the complete variable domain reads KAGVTQTPRYLIKTRGQQVTLSCSPISGHRSVSWYQQTPGQGLQFLFEYFSETQRNKGNFPGRFSGRQFSNSRSEMNVSTLELGDSALYLCASSLVGGTSGNTIYFGEGSWLTVV.

The V gene is TRBV12-3 or TRBV12-4, the J gene TRBJ2-7, with 10 bases aligning to TRBD1. With V trimmed by 5 bases and J by 2 bases, 3 bases remained unmatched. CDR3 size: 14 residues. The CDR3 DNA reads as TGTGCCAGCAGTACGGGACAGGGGCCCTACGAGCAGTACTTC. Protein product: CASSTGQGPYEQYF.

This clonotype has a handful of counts. The rearrangement joins TRBV3-1 to TRBJ2-5; no reliable D call. Germline loops: CDR1 LGHDT, CDR2 YNNKEL (reference sequence). The CDR3 has 15 amino acids. The V gene lost 2 bases and the J gene lost 1 base, with 11 bases spanning the gap. The CDR3 nucleotides are TGTGCCAGCAGCCAACCGGTCAGGCCCCAAGAGACCCAGTACTTC. It translates to CASSQPVRPQETQYF.

In this sample, this clonotype turned up a few times. The CDR3 DNA reads TGCGCCAGCAGCCCGACAGGGGTACGTGGCTACACCTTC. Its protein product is CASSPTGVRGYTF. The chain combines TRBV5-1 with TRBJ1-2; 8 nucleotides match TRBD1. Unmatched junction bases numbered 6, after V lost 4 bases and J lost 7 bases. The CDR3 has 13 residues. From germline, CDR1 is SGHRS and CDR2 YFSETQ.

The CDR3 sequence: CAIGGQGETQYF. CDR3 sequence (DNA): TGTGCCATCGGGGGACAGGGGGAGACCCAGTACTTC. This chain uses TRBV10-3 with TRBJ2-5; 10 bases match TRBD1. In germline, CDR1 is ENHRY, CDR2 SYGVKD. This CDR3 is 12 amino acids long. After removal of 8 bases from V and 5 bases from J, the junction contained 2 bases not matched to a gene.

The rearrangement links TRBV2 to TRBJ2-3; D uncertain. The germline gives CDR1 SNHLY, CDR2 FYNNEI. Deletions cut 4 bases from V and 0 bases from J, with 8 bases between. The CDR3 has 14 amino acids. DNA of the CDR3: TGTGCCAGCAGTGTGGTCACAAGCACAGATACGCAGTATTTT. Protein product: CASSVVTSTDTQYF.

The rearrangement joins TRBV7-9 to TRBJ1-1; D remains unclear. V lost 3 bases, J lost 0 bases, and 5 bases lay in between. CDR1 and CDR2 (germline): SEHNR, FQNEAQ (reference sequence). CDR3 length equals 13 residues. The CDR3 nucleotides read TGTGCCAGCAGCTTCGGTTTGAACACTGAAGCTTTCTTT. This sequence encodes CASSFGLNTEAFF.